This T cell receptor (beta chain) was identified in a study of T cells after yellow fever vaccination. This clonotype was observed a handful of times. Its target is unknown. Study-level points and caveats: Abundant bulk-population clonotypes could contaminate the FACS-sorted repertoires. Some clonotypes, a small share, were shared between CD4 and CD8 compartments.

CDR1 and CDR2 (germline): SEHNR, FQNEAQ (reference sequence). V was cut by 4 bases and J by 6 bases, with 17 bases left in between. The CDR3 has 15 amino acids. 5'RACE template switching produced TCR cDNA carrying a universal primer site and UMIs. TCRdb called the 5' RACE reads again in MiXCR, with one record for every CDR3 protein. The table includes a few hundred thousand distinct CDR3 sequences, less than 20% detected once. Sequencing was performed on PBMCs, taken 5 days after the first yellow fever vaccination. This clonotype was sampled from a young man who received the YFV17D yellow fever vaccine. The genes are TRBV7-9 and TRBJ2-3, with D tentatively TRBD1 or TRBD2 (6 bases each). The CDR3 nucleotides are TGTGCCAGCAGCTCTATGGACGGGGGCATGGATACGCAGTATTTT. Its protein product is CASSSMDGGMDTQYF.